Listed below are T cell receptor beta chains from one sample, sequenced in a study of blood T cell repertoires in COVID-19. Method: immunoSEQ multiplex PCR; TCRdb's copy keeps in-frame clones and lacks some. The repertoire holds 200,000 to 300,000 clones, with about 90% as singletons. The specimen was peripheral blood. The receptor source for this set is a man between 60 and 75 years old with acute or convalescent COVID-19. Both conserved end residues are part of each CDR3. D genes are given only for firm matches. Clone size is not always given. Where it is, it says once, few, many or a class for expanded clones.

D gene,J gene,clone size,V gene,CDR3 DNA,CDR3 protein
TRBD1,TRBJ2-5,-,TRBV6-6,TGTGCCAGCAGCTGGACAGGGTCCCAAGAGACCCAGTACTTC,CASSWTGSQETQYF
TRBD1,TRBJ2-7,-,TRBV19,TGTGCCAGTACCCCAAATCTCGGGACAGGGGTCTACGAGCAGTACTTC,CASTPNLGTGVYEQYF
-,TRBJ2-1,-,TRBV19,TGTGCCAGCGTTCAGGGAGAGGAGGGGTACAATGAGCAGTTCTTC,CASVQGEEGYNEQFF
TRBD1,TRBJ1-2,-,TRBV6-5,TGTGCCAGCAGTTACGGGGGACAGGACTATGGCTACACCTTC,CASSYGGQDYGYTF
TRBD2,TRBJ2-7,-,TRBV13,TGTGCCAGCAGCTTAGCTGAGGCGGGGGCCTACGAGCAGTACTTC,CASSLAEAGAYEQYF
-,TRBJ1-2,-,TRBV30,TGTGCCTGGAGTGGGGGGGACTATGGCTACACCTTC,CAWSGGDYGYTF
-,TRBJ1-1,-,TRBV4-1,TGCGCCAGCAGCCAAGATCGAGGAAATGAAGCTTTCTTT,CASSQDRGNEAFF
-,TRBJ1-6,few,TRBV19,TGTGCCAGTAGCGAGCAAAGCTCCTATAATTCACCCCTCCACTTT,CASSEQSSYNSPLHF
-,TRBJ2-6,-,TRBV4-1,TGCGCCAGCAGCCGCGGACCGACAGGTGGGGCCAACGTCCTGACTTTC,CASSRGPTGGANVLTF
TRBD2,TRBJ2-7,-,TRBV4-1,TGCGCCAGCAGCCTCTATGGACTAGCGGGAGGCGAGCAGTACTTC,CASSLYGLAGGEQYF
TRBD2,TRBJ2-7,-,TRBV11-1,TGTGCCAGCAGCTTAGGGCTAGCGGGGACCTACGAGCAGTACTTC,CASSLGLAGTYEQYF
-,TRBJ2-1,-,TRBV5-1,TGCGCCAGCAGCTTGGGGACGGGGGTGCCGACTGGGGATGAGCAGTTCTTC,CASSLGTGVPTGDEQFF
TRBD1,TRBJ1-2,once,TRBV28,TGTGCCAGCAGTCCTCGGACAGGGATCTATGGCTACACCTTC,CASSPRTGIYGYTF
-,TRBJ1-4,-,TRBV12-5,TGTGCTAGTGGTTTGGGGGGGGAGGTTGAAAAACTGTTTTTT,CASGLGGEVEKLFF
-,TRBJ1-4,-,TRBV18,TGTGCCAGCTCACCAAATTCCGGGGAAGCAGGTGAAAAACTGTTTTTT,CASSPNSGEAGEKLFF
TRBD2,TRBJ2-2,once,TRBV10-3,TGTGCCATCAGTGCCGGGACTAGCGGGAACACCGGGGAGCTGTTTTTT,CAISAGTSGNTGELFF
-,TRBJ1-1,-,TRBV6-5,TGTGCCAGCAGTTACTCGAGAGTCGGGGGGACTGAAGCTTTCTTT,CASSYSRVGGTEAFF
TRBD1,TRBJ1-1,-,TRBV5-1,TGCGCCAGCAGCTCGGGACAGGAGAACACTGAAGCTTTCTTT,CASSSGQENTEAFF
TRBD1,TRBJ1-4,-,TRBV30,TGTGCCCTCGGGTTGGGACAGGGGATTGAAAAACTGTTTTTT,CALGLGQGIEKLFF
-,TRBJ2-3,-,TRBV18,TGTGCCAGCTCACCTATGGGCCGCACAGATACGCAGTATTTT,CASSPMGRTDTQYF
-,TRBJ1-5,once,TRBV28,TGTGCCAGCAGTACACAGGGTGGCTTTAGCAATCAGCCCCAGCATTTT,CASSTQGGFSNQPQHF
TRBD2,TRBJ2-3,-,TRBV9,TGTGCCAGCAGCGTCCAAGCGGGAGGCACAGATACGCAGTATTTT,CASSVQAGGTDTQYF
TRBD1,TRBJ1-4,-,TRBV4-3,TGCGCCAGCAGCCAAGAACCGGGACAGACTAATGAAAAACTGTTTTTT,CASSQEPGQTNEKLFF
TRBD1,TRBJ2-1,few,TRBV29-1,TGCAGCGTACCGGGACAGGGAGTAGGCGAGCAGTTCTTC,CSVPGQGVGEQFF